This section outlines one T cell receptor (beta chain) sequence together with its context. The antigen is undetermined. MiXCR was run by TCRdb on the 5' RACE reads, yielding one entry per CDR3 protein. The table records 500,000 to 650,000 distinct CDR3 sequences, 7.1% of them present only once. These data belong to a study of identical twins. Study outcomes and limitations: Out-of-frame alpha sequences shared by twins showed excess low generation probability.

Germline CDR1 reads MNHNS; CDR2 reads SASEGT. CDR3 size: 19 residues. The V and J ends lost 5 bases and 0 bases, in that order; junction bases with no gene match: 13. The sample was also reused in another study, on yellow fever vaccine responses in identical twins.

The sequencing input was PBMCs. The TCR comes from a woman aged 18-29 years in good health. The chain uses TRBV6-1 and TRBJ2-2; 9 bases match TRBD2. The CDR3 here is CASSTRELAGTANTGELFF. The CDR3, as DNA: TGTGCCAGCAGTACCCGGGAGCTAGCGGGGACCGCGAACACCGGGGAGCTGTTTTTT.